This TCR beta chain came from a study of early T cells in non-severe SARS-CoV-2 infection. Study summary: Sequencing used unsorted whole-blood bulk RNA, so chains lack pairing.

In the library, individual cDNA molecules carried attached unique molecular identifiers. Via MiXCR, TCRdb re-called the 5' RACE reads, giving one row per CDR3 protein. This sample has tens of thousands of distinct CDR3 sequences, with 12% found just once. Trimming pared 2 bases from V and 4 bases from J, leaving 14 bases between. CDR1 is MRHNA, CDR2 SNTAGT, per germline. The CDR3 is 15 residues long. General study points: Anti-spike CD8 responses were favored by VDJdb matching, which missed private and CD4 specificities.

As to this clonotype: The antigen is unknown.

The chain has TRBV6-4 and TRBJ1-2; tentatively, D is TRBD1 (5 bases). Sample: whole blood, taken at baseline. The sequence was collected from an adult who was a healthcare worker with PCR-confirmed SARS-CoV-2 infection or an uninfected control (not recorded which). DNA of the CDR3: TGTGCCAGCAGTGACACAAGGGAGGGGAGCTATGGCTACACCTTC. This translates into CASSDTREGSYGYTF.